These 26 T cell receptor beta chains originate from one sample sequenced in a study of T cells in Graves' hyperthyroidism and ophthalmopathy. TCR beta CDR3 regions were amplified from RNA transcripts. A first-round RT-PCR of the TCR CDR3 used the HTBI primer set. Each CDR3 protein is one row after TCRdb ran MiXCR on the multiplex PCR reads. The table lists some 690,000 distinct CDR3 sequences, 17% of them singletons, with roughly a sixth in the top ten. Input material: blood. Receptor source: a man aged 45-60 years with Graves' hyperthyroidism.

V gene TRBV7-2 combines with J gene TRBJ2-7, with TRBD2 matching over 10 bases. Trimming cost V 4 bases and J 8 bases; bases outside gene matches: 11. Germline CDR1 and CDR2: SGHTA and FQGNSA. This CDR3 contains 15 residues. The CDR3, as DNA: TGTGCCAGCAGCTCCAAGCTAGCGGGGGAATTTAAGCAGTACTTC. Translating it yields CASSSKLAGEFKQYF. Looking up the rest from reference TRBV7-2 and TRBJ2-7 gives the full variable domain: GAGVSQSPSNKVTEKGKDVELRCDPISGHTALYWYRQSLGQGLEFLIYFQGNSAPDKSGLPSDRFSAERTGGSVSTLTIQRTQQEDSAVYLCASSSKLAGEFKQYFGPGTRLTVT.

In this sample, this clonotype turned up many times. This chain joins TRBV12-3 or TRBV12-4 and TRBJ2-7; a weak D match, TRBD2 (7 bases). This CDR3 has 13 residues. The V end lost 3 bases, the J end lost 7 bases, and 13 bases lay between the germline ends. CDR3 nucleotides: TGTGCCAGCAGTTTGCGGGGGCCTGGAGAGCAGTACTTC. As protein: CASSLRGPGEQYF.

This rearrangement joins TRBV12-3 or TRBV12-4 to TRBJ2-1, with TRBD2 matching 13 bases. With V trimmed by 6 bases and J by 10 bases, 6 bases remained unmatched. This CDR3 spans 14 amino acids. The CDR3, as DNA: TGTGCCAGCAGACAGGGACTAGCGGGACGGGAGCAGTTCTTC. As protein: CASRQGLAGREQFF.

There are many counts of this clonotype. The V and J genes are TRBV15 and TRBJ2-3; possible D gene TRBD2, 6 bases. The V gene lost 2 bases and the J gene lost 4 bases, with 10 bases spanning the gap. The germline gives CDR1 LNHNV, CDR2 YYDKDF (reference sequence). CDR3 size: 14 residues. Written as DNA, the CDR3 is TGTGCCACCAGCAGAAAGACTAGTTCAGATACGCAGTATTTT. Translating it yields CATSRKTSSDTQYF.

Details on this clonotype: One junction end disagrees with the germline gene, perhaps due to a read error. This chain joins TRBV7-2 and TRBJ2-5; TRBD2 is a possible D gene (5 bases). There are 13 residues in the CDR3. Per germline, CDR1 SGHTA and CDR2 FQGNSA. The CDR3 region is CASSRTWKDTQYF. The CDR3 DNA sequence: TGTGCCAGCAGCCGGACTTGGAAAGATACCCAGTACTTC.

This clonotype was picked up many times. The rearrangement joins TRBV24-1 to TRBJ2-5; D may match TRBD1 or TRBD2 (6 bases each). CDR1 KGHDR and CDR2 SFDVKD come from the germline V gene. The V and J ends lost 5 bases and 5 bases respectively, with 14 bases between them. The CDR3 covers 14 residues. The CDR3 DNA is TGTGCCACCAGTGGAACAGGGAGGTGGGAGACCCAGTACTTC. Encoded protein: CATSGTGRWETQYF.

This clonotype was picked up many times. The chain couples TRBV7-6 to TRBJ2-7, with TRBD2 identical over 8 bases. This CDR3 has 17 amino acids. Germline V gives CDR1 SGHVS, CDR2 FNYEAQ. Unmatched junction bases numbered 14, after V lost 2 bases and J lost 5 bases. The CDR3 sequence: CASSLSTPGAGGDEQYF. CDR3 nucleotides: TGTGCCAGCAGCTTATCTACCCCAGGGGCGGGAGGAGACGAGCAGTACTTC.

Many counts were recorded for this clonotype. CDR3 nucleotides: TGTGCCAGCAGTTTACGACAGGCACCGAACACTGAAGCTTTCTTT. Protein: CASSLRQAPNTEAFF. The chain is built from TRBV12-3 or TRBV12-4 and TRBJ1-1; D possibly corresponds to TRBD1 (6 bases). The CDR3 has 15 amino acids. The V gene lost 2 bases and the J gene lost 1 base, with 11 bases spanning the gap.

This clonotype was recorded many times. J is TRBJ1-6 and V is TRBV11-2; 10 bases agree with TRBD1. The V and J ends lost 2 bases and 9 bases, in that order; junction bases with no gene match: 4. The germline CDR1 and CDR2 sequences are SGHAT and FQNNGV. CDR3 length: 15 amino acids. The CDR3 here is CASSLLGQGLSPLHF. The CDR3 nucleotides are TGTGCCAGCAGCTTACTGGGACAGGGGCTTTCACCCCTCCACTTT. Using reference TRBV11-2 and TRBJ1-6 for the parts outside the CDR3, the full variable domain is EAGVAQSPRYKIIEKRQSVAFWCNPISGHATLYWYQQILGQGPKLLIQFQNNGVVDDSQLPKDRFSAERLKGVDSTLKIQPAKLEDSAVYLCASSLLGQGLSPLHFGNGTRLTVT.

CDR3 in amino acids: CASSGTEFYSNQPQHF. The CDR3 DNA reads TGTGCCAGTTCCGGGACGGAGTTTTATAGCAATCAGCCCCAGCATTTT. J is TRBJ1-5 and V is TRBV6-2 or TRBV6-3; the D gene is possibly TRBD1 (5 bases). CDR1 is MNHEY and CDR2 is SVGEGT in the germline V gene. The CDR3 loop spans 16 amino acids. V was clipped by 9 bases and J by 0 bases, with 18 bases between them.

This clonotype has ten or more counts. V gene TRBV6-5 combines with J gene TRBJ2-7, with D possibly being TRBD1 (5 bases). The ends were cut back, 2 bases at V and 6 bases at J, with 8 bases in the middle. The CDR3 totals 12 residues. Germline V gene data show CDR1 as MNHEY and CDR2 as SVGAGI. This CDR3 is CASSYQGPEQYF. The CDR3 bases are TGTGCCAGCAGTTACCAGGGCCCCGAGCAGTACTTC.

This clonotype was observed at least ten times. One junction end disagrees with the germline gene, perhaps due to a read error. The V call is TRBV28, the J call TRBJ2-7, with 9 bases lining up with TRBD1. The CDR3 sequence is 15 residues long. Germline CDR1 MDHEN, CDR2 SYDVKM. CDR3 sequence: CASSSGQGTAYEQYF. CDR3 nucleotides: TGCGCCAGCAGCTCCGGACAGGGGACCGCCTACGAGCAGTACTTC.

A remark on this clonotype: This may come from a read error, since a much larger clone is one base off. The J gene is TRBJ2-5, the V gene TRBV5-1; 14 bases align to TRBD2. The CDR3 spans 18 residues. Per the germline V gene, CDR1 is SGHRS and CDR2 is YFSETQ. The junction had 8 bases not matched to a gene; V was cut back by 3 bases and J by 1 base. This CDR3 is CASSSGLAGGKCQETQYF. The CDR3 DNA reads as TGCGCCAGCAGCTCCGGACTAGCGGGAGGAAAGTGCCAAGAGACCCAGTACTTC.

The chain employs TRBV5-1 and TRBJ2-7; tentative D call: TRBD1 (7 bases). Germline V CDR1 and CDR2: SGHRS, YFSETQ. V was shortened by 2 bases and J by 6 bases, with 21 bases between the two germline ends. The CDR3 totals 16 residues. CDR3 bases: TGCGCCAGCAGCTTAATCATCCAGGGGGGAGGCTCCGAGCAGTACTTC. Encoded protein: CASSLIIQGGGSEQYF.

This clonotype was seen many times. This chain links TRBV2 with TRBJ2-2; D gene uncertain. The CDR3 has 11 amino acids. V shed 5 bases and J shed 3 bases, with 1 base lying between them. CDR1 is SNHLY, CDR2 FYNNEI, per germline. The CDR3 region has the DNA TGTGCCAGCAGTTACACCGGGGAGCTGTTTTTT. Translating gives CASSYTGELFF.

This clonotype has only a few counts. This chain joins TRBV20-1 and TRBJ1-5; 7 bases are a match to TRBD1. Germline CDR1 reads DFQATT; CDR2 reads SNEGSKA (reference sequence). The CDR3 covers 15 residues. Losses at the gene ends were 4 bases for V and 0 bases for J; bases not matched to a gene: 6. The CDR3 reads CSAKDRTNSNQPQHF. In DNA form, the CDR3 reads TGCAGTGCTAAGGACAGGACAAATAGCAATCAGCCCCAGCATTTT.

This clonotype was observed at least ten times. This chain joins TRBV12-3 or TRBV12-4 and TRBJ2-4; the D call may be TRBD1 or TRBD2 (6 bases each). The CDR3 length is 14 residues. The V end was cut by 1 base, the J end by 9 bases, with 13 bases between. CDR3 in amino acids: CASSLVGGRSIQYF. As DNA, the CDR3 is TGTGCCAGCAGTTTAGTTGGGGGGCGAAGCATTCAGTACTTC.

V gene TRBV29-1 combines with J gene TRBJ2-3; D may be TRBD1 (5 bases). The CDR3 runs to 15 residues. Germline V lookup: CDR1 SQVTM, CDR2 ANQGSEA. V was pared by 7 bases and J by 2 bases, with 19 bases between. The CDR3 spells CSAPLRAGYTDTQYF. The CDR3 coding sequence is TGCAGCGCCCCGCTTAGGGCAGGGTACACAGATACGCAGTATTTT.

This clonotype was counted at least ten times. The rearrangement uses TRBV6-1 and TRBJ2-7; TRBD2 matches 9 bases. CDR1 MNHNS and CDR2 SASEGT come from the germline V gene. With V trimmed by 7 bases and J by 4 bases, 14 bases remained unmatched. This CDR3 spans 16 amino acids. The CDR3 nucleotides read TGTGCCAGCACCTTAGACGGCGGGAGGGCCTATTACGAGCAGTACTTC. Encoded protein: CASTLDGGRAYYEQYF.

This clonotype appeared many times. V usage is TRBV11-2 and J usage is TRBJ2-5, with 7 bases lining up with TRBD2. V gave up 1 base and J gave up 10 bases; unmatched junction bases: 15. The CDR3 contains 16 residues. Germline-derived CDR1 and CDR2 are SGHAT and FQNNGV. The CDR3 coding sequence is TGTGCCAGCAGCTTAGCACTCCTGGCGGCCTCGGGGGGCCAGTACTTC. Translating gives CASSLALLAASGGQYF.

V usage is TRBV7-9 and J usage is TRBJ1-1; D is possibly TRBD1 (5 bases). V lost 5 bases to trimming and J lost 2 bases, with 18 bases between them. Germline lookup yields CDR1 SEHNR and CDR2 FQNEAQ (reference sequence). This CDR3 has 16 amino acids. The CDR3 spells CASSQTENRDNTEAFF. The CDR3 DNA reads TGTGCCAGCAGCCAAACTGAGAACCGGGACAACACTGAAGCTTTCTTT. The full variable domain, completed using reference TRBV7-9 and TRBJ1-1, is DTGVSQNPRHKITKRGQNVTFRCDPISEHNRLYWYRQTLGQGPEFLTYFQNEAQLEKSRLLSDRFSAERPKGSFSTLEIQRTEQGDSAMYLCASSQTENRDNTEAFFGQGTRLTVV.

The table lists this clonotype with many counts. The CDR3 nucleotides read TGTGCCAGCAGCTTACAAGCGGGCACTGAAGCTTTCTTT. This sequence encodes CASSLQAGTEAFF. The V gene is TRBV11-2, the J gene TRBJ1-1; D is ambiguous. Germline V gene sequence: CDR1 SGHAT, CDR2 FQNNGV. Trimming took 2 bases from V and 4 from J, leaving 8 bases between them. The CDR3 totals 13 residues.

This clonotype was picked up many times. The chain recombines TRBV5-4 with TRBJ1-1; TRBD1 matches 11 bases. Germline lookup yields CDR1 SGHNT and CDR2 YYREEE (reference sequence). The CDR3 runs 15 residues. V gave up 4 bases and J gave up 2 bases; unmatched junction bases: 4. In nucleotides, the CDR3 is TGTGCCAGCAGCCCGAGGACAGGGGGCAACACTGAAGCTTTCTTT. This codes for CASSPRTGGNTEAFF.

This clonotype was seen only a few times. The chain uses TRBV5-1 and TRBJ2-5; 7 bases fit TRBD1. The germline V gene encodes CDR1 SGHRS and CDR2 YFSETQ. The trim removed 1 base at V and 4 bases at J, leaving 10 bases unmatched. This CDR3 is built from 16 residues. CDR3 nucleotide sequence: TGCGCCAGCAGCTTGTCCCCGACAGGGCATGCAGAGACCCAGTACTTC. It codes for CASSLSPTGHAETQYF.

This clonotype was recorded at least ten times. J is TRBJ1-3 and V is TRBV2; no clear D gene. The V end lost 3 bases, the J end lost 0 bases, and 6 bases lay between the germline ends. CDR1 and CDR2 from the germline V gene are SNHLY and FYNNEI. There are 14 residues in the CDR3. This CDR3 reads CASSEGFSGNTIYF. CDR3 in DNA: TGTGCCAGCAGTGAGGGTTTCTCTGGAAACACCATATATTTT.

This clonotype occurred a few times. The rearrangement joins TRBV7-9 to TRBJ1-4, with D unresolved. The CDR3 has 15 amino acids. Germline CDR1 reads SEHNR; CDR2 reads FQNEAQ (reference sequence). Trimming left V 4 bases short and J 2 bases short, with 11 bases between. The CDR3 reads CASSSATTTNEKLFF. In DNA form, the CDR3 reads TGTGCCAGCAGCTCGGCGACAACGACTAATGAAAAACTGTTTTTT.